In this sample, the clone carrying this T cell receptor (beta chain) turned up a few times. Germline is not matched at one junction end, which may reflect a read error. This record comes from a study of blood T cells in healthy people across ages. Primers used in a second PCR of about 7 to 11 cycles were a sample-barcoded 5' primer and a J-beta primer mix. TCRdb re-derived calls from the 5' RACE reads in MiXCR, one entry per CDR3 protein. The sample lists roughly 410,000 distinct CDR3 sequences, approximately 51% occurring once. The CDR3 length is 14 residues. The germline V gene encodes CDR1 MNHEY and CDR2 SMNVEV (reference sequence).

The sequenced sample consisted of blood. The chain uses TRBV27 and TRBJ1-5; D is possibly TRBD1 (5 bases). The receptor's source is a man aged 60 to 69 in good health. The CDR3 loop is CASRFGWGNQPQHF. CDR3 in DNA: TGTGCCAGCAGATTTGGGTGGGGCAACCAGCCCCAGCATTTT.